Below are 30 T cell receptor beta chains sequenced from a single sample in a study of radiotherapy plus CTLA-4 blockade in lung cancer. Some clones are missing from TCRdb's copy, which holds only in-frame ones; the method was immunoSEQ multiplex PCR. The sample contains tens of thousands of clones, roughly four fifths of which appear only once. This specimen was peripheral blood, taken from a patient treated with radiotherapy plus ipilimumab. These receptor sequences come from a human donor with non-small cell lung cancer who had stable disease on radiotherapy plus ipilimumab.

The gene calls are TRBV18 and TRBJ1-1; no clear D gene. The CDR3 is 15 amino acids. Between the trimmed V and J ends, which lost 6 bases and 3 bases, there was a span of 17 bases. CDR1 and CDR2 (germline): KGHSH, LQKENI. The CDR3 loop reads CASSSSRRRDTEAFF. The CDR3 nucleotides read TGTGCCAGCTCGTCAAGCCGCCGGCGGGACACTGAAGCTTTCTTT. The full variable domain, with the rest looked up from reference TRBV18 and TRBJ1-1, is NAGVMQNPRHLVRRRGQEARLRCSPMKGHSHVYWYRQLPEEGLKFMVYLQKENIIDESGMPKERFSAEFPKEGPSILRIQQVVRGDSAAYFCASSSSRRRDTEAFFGQGTRLTVV.

This chain joins TRBV9 and TRBJ2-1; a possible D gene is TRBD2 (6 bases). The CDR3 runs 15 residues. The germline V gene encodes CDR1 SGDLS and CDR2 YYNGEE. Trimming pared 0 bases from V and 9 bases from J, leaving 16 bases between. The CDR3 bases are TGTGCCAGCAGCGTAGACAGCGGGCAAAGAGGTGAGCAGTTCTTC. Translated, it gives CASSVDSGQRGEQFF. Together with reference TRBV9 and TRBJ2-1, the CDR3 gives the full variable domain: DSGVTQTPKHLITATGQRVTLRCSPRSGDLSVYWYQQSLDQGLQFLIQYYNGEERAKGNILERFSAQQFPDLHSELNLSSLELGDSALYFCASSVDSGQRGEQFFGPGTRLTVL.

This clone was picked up a small number of times. The chain recombines TRBV19 with TRBJ1-5; possible D gene TRBD1, 5 bases. Germline V gene lookup returns CDR1 LNHDA and CDR2 SQIVND (reference sequence). V shed 7 bases and J shed 4 bases, with 11 bases lying between them. The CDR3 has 13 amino acids. The CDR3 spells CASKRAGNQPQHF. The DNA for the CDR3 is TGTGCCAGTAAAAGGGCAGGGAATCAGCCCCAGCATTTT. Full variable domain (outside the CDR3, taken from reference TRBV19 and TRBJ1-5): DGGITQSPKYLFRKEGQNVTLSCEQNLNHDAMYWYRQDPGQGLRLIYYSQIVNDFQKGDIAEGYSVSREKKESFPLTVTSAQKNPTAFYLCASKRAGNQPQHFGDGTRLSIL.

The V call is TRBV2, the J call TRBJ1-1; TRBD1 might be the D (6 bases). CDR3 length equals 16 residues. The germline V gene encodes CDR1 SNHLY and CDR2 FYNNEI. The germline V and J ends were trimmed by 5 bases and 0 bases, with 16 bases remaining between them. The CDR3 nucleotides are TGTGCCAGCAGTAGTCCGGGGGCAAGGATGAACACTGAAGCTTTCTTT. This codes for CASSSPGARMNTEAFF.

This clone was detected only a few times. This chain links TRBV9 with TRBJ1-1; TRBD1 aligns across 9 bases. There are 14 residues in the CDR3. Trimming cost V 6 bases and J 0 bases; bases outside gene matches: 3. Germline V CDR1 and CDR2: SGDLS, YYNGEE. The chain's CDR3 is CASNRGQMNTEAFF. DNA for the CDR3: TGTGCCAGCAACAGGGGGCAGATGAACACTGAAGCTTTCTTT.

The chain carries TRBV10-3 and TRBJ2-7, with TRBD2 identical over 8 bases. V lost 3 bases to trimming and J lost 3 bases; unmatched junction nucleotides: 10. In germline, CDR1 is ENHRY, CDR2 SYGVKD. The CDR3 contains 16 residues. The CDR3 protein is CAISEADTSGDYEQYF. Here the CDR3 DNA reads TGTGCCATCAGTGAAGCCGATACTAGCGGCGACTACGAGCAGTACTTC.

This chain connects TRBV6-1 to TRBJ1-1; 7 bases align to TRBD1. The CDR3 is made up of 16 amino acids. CDR1 and CDR2 from the germline V gene are MNHNS and SASEGT. Trimming took 0 bases from V and 4 from J; bases not matched to a gene: 8. The CDR3 protein is CASSEAGGGGGTEAFF. DNA of the CDR3: TGTGCCAGCAGTGAAGCGGGAGGAGGGGGCGGCACTGAAGCTTTCTTT.

In its sample, this clone was seen a few times. J is TRBJ2-1 and V is TRBV6-4; D is undetermined. Deletions cut 5 bases from V and 2 bases from J, with 13 bases between. The CDR3 has 15 amino acids. CDR1 and CDR2 (germline): MRHNA, SNTAGT. CDR3 in amino acids: CASSYPLTPYNEQFF. CDR3 bases: TGTGCCAGCAGTTACCCATTGACACCCTACAATGAGCAGTTCTTC.

This chain joins TRBV25-1 and TRBJ2-3; the D gene is possibly TRBD1 (6 bases). V was pared by 4 bases and J by 3 bases, with 17 bases between. The germline V gene has CDR1 MGHDK and CDR2 SYGVNS. CDR3 size: 16 residues. This CDR3 is CASSATQGFYTDTQYF. The CDR3, as DNA: TGTGCCAGCAGTGCAACACAGGGTTTTTATACAGATACGCAGTATTTT.

The genes are TRBV5-4 and TRBJ2-5; D may be TRBD2 (5 bases). Between the trimmed V and J ends, which lost 5 bases and 2 bases, there was a span of 10 bases. The germline gives CDR1 SGHNT, CDR2 YYREEE (reference sequence). The CDR3 spans 13 residues. The CDR3 DNA follows: TGTGCCAGCAGTCCGGGATATCAAGAGACCCAGTACTTC. This codes for CASSPGYQETQYF.

The chain joins TRBV19 to TRBJ1-2, with 7 positions matching TRBD1. The CDR3 covers 15 residues. The V segment lost 7 bases and the J segment 3 bases; nucleotides outside the gene matches: 11. The germline gives CDR1 LNHDA, CDR2 SQIVND (reference sequence). The CDR3 region has the DNA TGTGCCAGTATTTCGACAGGGTCACGGTACTATGGCTACACCTTC. Protein product: CASISTGSRYYGYTF.

The chain employs TRBV19 and TRBJ2-5, with 9 bases matching TRBD1. The CDR3 totals 15 residues. The V gene's germline CDR1 is LNHDA and CDR2 SQIVND (reference sequence). The trim removed 4 bases at V and 6 bases at J, leaving 9 bases unmatched. The CDR3 sequence is CASSRPGQGGKTQYF. CDR3 nucleotides: TGTGCCAGTAGTAGACCGGGACAGGGTGGAAAGACCCAGTACTTC.

This rearrangement joins TRBV28 to TRBJ1-5, with D maybe TRBD1 (5 bases). V gave up 2 bases and J gave up 1 base, with 9 bases separating them. Germline CDR1 MDHEN, CDR2 SYDVKM. The CDR3 is made up of 15 amino acids. This CDR3 is CASSLGHRSNQPQHF. The CDR3 DNA follows: TGTGCCAGCAGTTTAGGACATAGGAGCAATCAGCCCCAGCATTTT. The whole variable domain, filled in from reference TRBV28 and TRBJ1-5, reads DVKVTQSSRYLVKRTGEKVFLECVQDMDHENMFWYRQDPGLGLRLIYFSYDVKMKEKGDIPEGYSVSREKKERFSLILESASTNQTSMYLCASSLGHRSNQPQHFGDGTRLSIL.

This clone appeared once. The chain recombines TRBV6-5 with TRBJ1-1; D not certain. V dropped 2 bases and J dropped 1 base, with 11 bases sitting between them. Germline CDR1 and CDR2: MNHEY and SVGAGI. CDR3 length: 15 amino acids. CDR3 in amino acids: CASSYAPHTNTEAFF. CDR3 nucleotide sequence: TGTGCCAGCAGTTACGCCCCCCACACGAACACTGAAGCTTTCTTT.

The rearrangement joins TRBV28 to TRBJ1-1; TRBD1 might be the D (5 bases). Trimming shortened V by 8 bases and J by 2 bases, and 18 bases separated the two germline ends. The CDR3 runs 15 residues. CDR1 is MDHEN, CDR2 SYDVKM, per germline. Written as DNA, the CDR3 is TGTGCCAGCGTACCCCCGGGGGTGGGTAACACTGAAGCTTTCTTT. Translated, it gives CASVPPGVGNTEAFF.

The CDR3 sequence is CASSLVELSSSYNEQFF. The CDR3 coding sequence is TGTGCCAGCAGCTTAGTGGAGCTCTCCAGCTCCTACAATGAGCAGTTCTTC. The J gene is TRBJ2-1, the V gene TRBV7-8; D not resolved. Germline V CDR1 and CDR2: SGHVS, FQNEAQ. The germline V and J ends were trimmed by 1 base and 0 bases, with 13 bases remaining between them. This CDR3 is 17 amino acids long.

The V call is TRBV27, the J call TRBJ2-6; the D is unclear. The CDR3 has 15 residues. The V gene's germline CDR1 is MNHEY and CDR2 SMNVEV (reference sequence). Trimming took off 4 bases at V and 0 bases at J, with 7 bases between the two ends. The DNA for the CDR3 is TGTGCCAGCAGTTCGGTAGGCTCTGGGGCCAACGTCCTGACTTTC. It is translated as CASSSVGSGANVLTF.

This rearrangement joins TRBV25-1 to TRBJ2-1; D not certain. Germline values: CDR1 MGHDK, CDR2 SYGVNS. V lost 3 bases and J 5 bases, leaving 17 bases between the germline ends. The CDR3 contains 16 residues. CDR3 in DNA: TGTGCCAGCAGTGATAGGTCCCCGACTCTACACAATGAGCAGTTCTTC. Protein product: CASSDRSPTLHNEQFF.

This chain connects TRBV5-8 to TRBJ2-1, with 13 bases matching TRBD2. This CDR3 spans 15 amino acids. Looked up from germline, CDR1 is SGHTS and CDR2 is YDEGEE. Trimming cost V 0 bases and J 6 bases; bases outside gene matches: 0. The CDR3 protein is CASSLGLAGGNEQFF. The CDR3 nucleotides are TGTGCCAGCAGCTTGGGACTAGCGGGGGGCAATGAGCAGTTCTTC.

This clone was recorded once. The chain combines TRBV4-1 with TRBJ1-4, with 8 bases that match TRBD1. CDR3 size: 18 residues. The germline CDR1 and CDR2 sequences are MGHRA and YSYEKL. After removal of 3 bases from V and 2 bases from J, the junction contained 11 bases not matched to a gene. The CDR3, as DNA: TGCGCCAGCAGCCACAAACAGGGGGACGATAGGACTAATGAAAAACTGTTTTTT. Protein product: CASSHKQGDDRTNEKLFF.

This sequence joins TRBV10-1 and TRBJ2-7, with 8 bases that match TRBD1. The junction had 3 bases not matched to a gene; V was cut back by 8 bases and J by 3 bases. Germline loops: CDR1 WNHNN, CDR2 SYGVQD (reference sequence). The CDR3 totals 12 residues. The CDR3 DNA is TGCGCCAGCGGGACAGGCCACTACGAGCAGTACTTC. It yields the protein CASGTGHYEQYF.

The chain combines TRBV18 with TRBJ2-3, with D possibly matching TRBD2 (5 bases). V gave up 2 bases and J gave up 2 bases, with 8 bases separating them. Germline assignment: CDR1 KGHSH and CDR2 LQKENI. This CDR3 region has 14 residues. DNA of the CDR3: TGTGCCAGCTCACCAAGAGGGTACACAGATACGCAGTATTTT. Translating it yields CASSPRGYTDTQYF.

The CDR3 nucleotides read TGTGCCAGCAGCTTAGTTCTCAGGGGGCAAGGTGGCTACACCTTC. Its translation is CASSLVLRGQGGYTF. The chain has TRBV7-9 and TRBJ1-2; 8 nucleotides match TRBD1. This CDR3 spans 15 amino acids. V dropped 1 base and J dropped 7; count of bases not matched to a gene: 8. The V gene's germline CDR1 is SEHNR and CDR2 FQNEAQ (reference sequence).

The rearrangement links TRBV2 to TRBJ2-1; D remains unclear. The CDR3 extends over 12 amino acids. From germline, CDR1 is SNHLY and CDR2 FYNNEI. V shed 4 bases and J shed 7 bases, with 8 bases lying between them. The CDR3, as DNA: TGTGCCAGCAGTGCGGCGTCGAATGAGCAGTTCTTC. Translated: CASSAASNEQFF.

The chain couples TRBV4-1 to TRBJ2-5; 7 bases align to TRBD2. V lost 2 bases to trimming and J lost 1 base; unmatched junction nucleotides: 4. The CDR3 consists of 15 residues. The germline CDR1 and CDR2 sequences are MGHRA and YSYEKL. CDR3 coding DNA: TGCGCCAGCAGCCAAAGCGGGGAGCTCCAAGAGACCCAGTACTTC. This gives the protein CASSQSGELQETQYF.

The chain is built from TRBV27 and TRBJ2-1; D is perhaps TRBD1 (6 bases). The CDR3 totals 11 residues. Trimming pared 5 bases from V and 7 bases from J, leaving 6 bases between. Germline values: CDR1 MNHEY, CDR2 SMNVEV (reference sequence). As DNA, the CDR3 is TGTGCCAGCAGTAGGGGGAATGAGCAGTTCTTC. It codes for CASSRGNEQFF.

The V gene is TRBV27, the J gene TRBJ1-6; 11 bases match TRBD1. The CDR3 runs 15 residues. Trimming at V came to 6 bases and at J to 9 bases, leaving 7 bases not matched to a gene. Germline CDR1 and CDR2: MNHEY and SMNVEV (reference sequence). CDR3: CASRSDRGLFSPLHF. Written as DNA, the CDR3 is TGTGCCAGCAGATCGGACAGGGGGCTTTTTTCACCCCTCCACTTT.

The chain's CDR3 is CASSRGQGTSYGYTF. The DNA of the CDR3 is TGTGCCAGCAGTAGGGGACAGGGGACCTCCTATGGCTACACCTTC. The chain is built from TRBV6-5 and TRBJ1-2, with 10 bases fitting TRBD1. CDR3 length equals 15 residues. CDR1 and CDR2 from the germline V gene are MNHEY and SVGAGI. The trim removed 5 bases at V and 4 bases at J, leaving 7 bases unmatched.

The gene calls are TRBV7-9 and TRBJ1-1, with D possibly being TRBD1 (5 bases). V was shortened by 0 bases and J by 10 bases, with 12 bases between the two germline ends. The CDR3 runs to 13 residues. Looked up from germline, CDR1 is SEHNR and CDR2 is FQNEAQ (reference sequence). In nucleotides, the CDR3 is TGTGCCAGCAGCTTAGCGGGGGAGTTGGTAGCTTTCTTT. Its protein is CASSLAGELVAFF.

The chain links TRBV4-1 to TRBJ2-5; D is uncertain. This CDR3 spans 13 amino acids. The germline CDR1 and CDR2 sequences are MGHRA and YSYEKL. Trimming took off 5 bases at V and 3 bases at J, with 10 bases between the two ends. The CDR3 DNA reads as TGCGCCAGCAGCTTCACCGGCGAAGAGACCCAGTACTTC. This encodes CASSFTGEETQYF.